The clone carrying this T cell receptor beta chain has just a few counts. Its cognate antigen is unknown. The entry originates in a study of CD8 T cells in ankylosing spondylitis. Notes on the study in general: What seemed typical of ankylosing spondylitis blood was a TCR beta motif built from about eight highly homologous variants. With a CD8+ phenotype, disease-linked clones were relatively rare in peripheral blood. In the blood and synovial fluid of reactive arthritis, some motif variants had been previously reported.

Generation of TCR beta libraries employed quantitative 5'-RACE incorporating molecular barcodes. TCRdb itself ran the 5' RACE reads through MiXCR, one entry per CDR3 protein. The profile shows about 220,000 distinct CDR3 sequences, approximately 16% of them singletons. Germline CDR1 WSHSY, CDR2 SAAADI. With V trimmed by 5 bases and J by 8 bases, 4 bases remained unmatched. This CDR3 is built from 12 residues. Material: blood, either unsorted or a sorted T cell fraction (not recorded which). This TCR was sampled from a male donor with ankylosing spondylitis. The J gene is TRBJ1-2, the V gene TRBV10-2, with 8 bases matching TRBD1. The CDR3 bases are TGCGCCAGCAGTAATACAGGGGGAGGCTACACCTTC. Encoded protein: CASSNTGGGYTF.